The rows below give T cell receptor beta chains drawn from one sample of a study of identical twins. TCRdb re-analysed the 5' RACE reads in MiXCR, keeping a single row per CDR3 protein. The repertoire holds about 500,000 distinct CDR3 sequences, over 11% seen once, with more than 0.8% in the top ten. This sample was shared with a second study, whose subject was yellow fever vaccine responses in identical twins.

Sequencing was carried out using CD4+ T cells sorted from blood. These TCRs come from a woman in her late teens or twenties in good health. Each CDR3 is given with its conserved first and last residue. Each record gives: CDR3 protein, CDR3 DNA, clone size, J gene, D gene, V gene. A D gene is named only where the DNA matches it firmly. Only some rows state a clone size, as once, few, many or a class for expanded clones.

CDR3: CASSQPGLAGITREQYF
DNA: TGCGCCAGCAGCCAACCGGGACTAGCGGGAATTACTCGCGAGCAGTACTTC
size: NA
J: TRBJ2-7
D: TRBD2
V: TRBV4-1

CDR3: CASSLVSGRTLSTEAFF
DNA: TGTGCCAGCAGCTTAGTTTCGGGGAGGACGCTGAGCACTGAAGCTTTCTTT
size: few
J: TRBJ1-1
D: NA
V: TRBV7-8

CDR3: CASSLLGIQETQYF
DNA: TGTGCCAGCAGTTTATTGGGGATTCAAGAGACCCAGTACTTC
size: NA
J: TRBJ2-5
D: NA
V: TRBV28

CDR3: CAISESTGANTEAFF
DNA: TGTGCCATCAGTGAGTCGACAGGGGCGAACACTGAAGCTTTCTTT
size: few
J: TRBJ1-1
D: TRBD1
V: TRBV10-3

CDR3: CSARDPTSGFYEQYF
DNA: TGCAGTGCTAGAGATCCGACTAGCGGTTTCTACGAGCAGTACTTC
size: NA
J: TRBJ2-7
D: TRBD2
V: TRBV20-1

CDR3: CATLRQGAGTDTQYF
DNA: TGTGCCACTCTACGACAGGGGGCTGGCACAGATACGCAGTATTTT
size: NA
J: TRBJ2-3
D: TRBD1
V: TRBV6-1

CDR3: CASSQERSTDTQYF
DNA: TGCGCCAGCAGCCAAGAAAGGAGCACAGATACGCAGTATTTT
size: many
J: TRBJ2-3
D: NA
V: TRBV4-3

CDR3: CASSNSGRVEDTQYF
DNA: TGTGCCAGCAGCAATAGCGGCCGGGTAGAAGATACGCAGTATTTT
size: few
J: TRBJ2-3
D: NA
V: TRBV7-2

CDR3: CCAYAPGAPGLRYGYTF
DNA: TGCTGTGCTTACGCCCCAGGAGCACCGGGCCTTCGCTATGGCTACACCTTC
size: once
J: TRBJ1-2
D: NA
V: TRBV20-1

CDR3: CASSKLAALTASQETQYF
DNA: TGTGCCAGCAGCAAACTTGCCGCCCTGACAGCGAGCCAAGAGACCCAGTACTTC
size: NA
J: TRBJ2-5
D: NA
V: TRBV6-1

CDR3: CASSPMHREAEQYF
DNA: TGTGCCAGCAGCCCTATGCACAGGGAGGCCGAGCAGTACTTC
size: NA
J: TRBJ2-7
D: NA
V: TRBV12-3/TRBV12-4

CDR3: CASSLRNGLAGGPDTQYF
DNA: TGTGCCAGCAGTTTAAGGAACGGTCTAGCGGGAGGGCCAGATACGCAGTATTTT
size: NA
J: TRBJ2-3
D: TRBD2
V: TRBV27

CDR3: CSARGDVGSQPQHF
DNA: TGCAGTGCTAGGGGCGACGTCGGCAGCCAGCCCCAGCATTTT
size: NA
J: TRBJ1-5
D: NA
V: TRBV20-1

CDR3: CASSSLTSGGNNEQFF
DNA: TGTGCCAGCAGTTCACTGACTAGCGGGGGTAACAATGAGCAGTTCTTC
size: many
J: TRBJ2-1
D: TRBD2
V: TRBV12-3/TRBV12-4

CDR3: CASSRRGGDRHEQYF
DNA: TGTGCCAGCAGTCGTCGGGGCGGGGATCGGCACGAGCAGTACTTC
size: NA
J: TRBJ2-7
D: NA
V: TRBV28

CDR3: CASGLIAGGNNEQFF
DNA: TGTGCCAGCGGCCTTATAGCGGGAGGGAACAATGAGCAGTTCTTC
size: many
J: TRBJ2-1
D: TRBD2
V: TRBV12-3/TRBV12-4

CDR3: CASSWDRETQYF
DNA: TGTGCCAGCAGCTGGGACAGGGAGACCCAGTACTTC
size: many
J: TRBJ2-5
D: TRBD1
V: TRBV7-2

CDR3: CASSERHLTGKETQYF
DNA: TGCGCCAGCAGCGAAAGACACTTGACAGGGAAAGAGACCCAGTACTTC
size: many
J: TRBJ2-5
D: TRBD1
V: TRBV4-3

CDR3: CASSRTETNEKLFF
DNA: TGTGCCAGCAGCCGGACAGAGACTAATGAAAAACTGTTTTTT
size: NA
J: TRBJ1-4
D: NA
V: TRBV7-2

CDR3: CATSRGKQGRETQYF
DNA: TGTGCCACCAGCAGGGGTAAACAGGGAAGAGAGACCCAGTACTTC
size: many
J: TRBJ2-5
D: NA
V: TRBV15

CDR3: CASSLRPRELAGELFF
DNA: TGTGCCAGCAGTTTGAGGCCTCGGGAGTTGGCTGGGGAGCTGTTTTTT
size: NA
J: TRBJ2-2
D: NA
V: TRBV12-3/TRBV12-4

CDR3: CASSLAQGSTDTQYF
DNA: TGTGCCAGCAGCTTAGCCCAGGGGAGCACAGATACGCAGTATTTT
size: many
J: TRBJ2-3
D: NA
V: TRBV7-9

CDR3: CSATSGGAETQYF
DNA: TGCAGCGCCACTAGCGGAGGGGCAGAGACCCAGTACTTC
size: NA
J: TRBJ2-5
D: TRBD2
V: TRBV29-1

CDR3: CASSLARLGSNEQFF
DNA: TGTGCCAGCAGCTTAGCGCGGCTGGGCTCCAATGAGCAGTTCTTC
size: few
J: TRBJ2-1
D: NA
V: TRBV7-2

CDR3: CASSYARPRATAVGETQYF
DNA: TGTGCCAGCAGTTACGCCCGACCTCGCGCTACCGCTGTTGGCGAGACCCAGTACTTC
size: NA
J: TRBJ2-5
D: NA
V: TRBV6-2/TRBV6-3

CDR3: CAISSATNEKLFF
DNA: TGTGCCATATCAAGTGCAACTAATGAAAAACTGTTTTTT
size: NA
J: TRBJ1-4
D: NA
V: TRBV10-3

CDR3: CASSGTLAGGVKFF
DNA: TGTGCCAGCAGTGGGACACTAGCGGGGGGGGTTAAGTTCTTC
size: NA
J: TRBJ2-1
D: TRBD2
V: TRBV2

CDR3: CASSKPDKRNQPQHF
DNA: TGTGCCAGTAGTAAACCAGACAAGCGCAATCAGCCCCAGCATTTT
size: few
J: TRBJ1-5
D: NA
V: TRBV19

CDR3: CASSQTSVSVTQYF
DNA: TGTGCCAGCAGCCAGACGTCCGTTAGTGTGACGCAGTATTTT
size: many
J: TRBJ2-3
D: NA
V: TRBV6-5

CDR3: CASSSPLMGGSTDTQYF
DNA: TGTGCCAGCAGCTCCCCCCTAATGGGGGGGAGCACAGATACGCAGTATTTT
size: NA
J: TRBJ2-3
D: TRBD2
V: TRBV7-3

CDR3: CASSDGVPNQPQHF
DNA: TGTGCCAGCAGTGACGGGGTCCCCAATCAGCCCCAGCATTTT
size: NA
J: TRBJ1-5
D: NA
V: TRBV2

CDR3: CASSSVGPSGALQETQYF
DNA: TGTGCCAGCAGTTCAGTCGGCCCAAGTGGAGCCCTCCAAGAGACCCAGTACTTC
size: few
J: TRBJ2-5
D: NA
V: TRBV27

CDR3: CASSRTSGGTQETQYF
DNA: TGTGCCAGCAGTCGGACTAGCGGGGGGACACAAGAGACCCAGTACTTC
size: few
J: TRBJ2-5
D: TRBD2
V: TRBV4-2

CDR3: CASSGLRDRGRWEQYF
DNA: TGTGCCAGCAGTGGACTGCGGGACAGGGGGCGTTGGGAGCAGTACTTC
size: NA
J: TRBJ2-7
D: TRBD1
V: TRBV28

CDR3: CASSDREQYF
DNA: TGTGCCAGCAGTGACAGGGAGCAGTACTTC
size: NA
J: TRBJ2-7
D: NA
V: TRBV2

CDR3: CASSMGLEETQYF
DNA: TGTGCCAGCTCAATGGGACTAGAAGAGACCCAGTACTTC
size: NA
J: TRBJ2-5
D: TRBD2
V: TRBV18

CDR3: CASMSPGNYEQYF
DNA: TGTGCCAGCATGTCTCCGGGGAACTACGAGCAGTACTTC
size: NA
J: TRBJ2-7
D: NA
V: TRBV28

CDR3: CASSFPGLAGTYEQYF
DNA: TGTGCCAGCAGTTTCCCGGGACTAGCGGGAACCTACGAGCAGTACTTC
size: NA
J: TRBJ2-7
D: TRBD2
V: TRBV28

CDR3: CASSSTSGRANPFPYNEQFF
DNA: TGTGCCAGCAGCTCGACTAGCGGGAGGGCGAACCCCTTCCCCTACAATGAGCAGTTCTTC
size: few
J: TRBJ2-1
D: TRBD2
V: TRBV5-4

CDR3: CSAPALLRTSGSCEQFF
DNA: TGCAGTGCTCCAGCACTCCTACGGACTAGCGGGAGCTGTGAGCAGTTCTTC
size: NA
J: TRBJ2-1
D: TRBD2
V: TRBV20-1

CDR3: CAIRQGGDQPQHF
DNA: TGTGCCATCAGACAGGGGGGGGATCAGCCCCAGCATTTT
size: few
J: TRBJ1-5
D: TRBD1
V: TRBV10-3

CDR3: CASRSRSGRFDYRVETQYF
DNA: TGTGCAAGTCGTTCACGATCGGGACGGTTCGACTACCGAGTAGAGACCCAGTACTTC
size: NA
J: TRBJ2-5
D: NA
V: TRBV12-2

CDR3: CASSEASLRSYEQYF
DNA: TGTGCCAGCAGTGAAGCGAGTCTGCGCTCCTACGAGCAGTACTTC
size: few
J: TRBJ2-7
D: NA
V: TRBV2

CDR3: CASSHETGREQYF
DNA: TGTGCCAGCAGCCACGAAACAGGGCGCGAGCAGTACTTC
size: few
J: TRBJ2-7
D: NA
V: TRBV4-2

CDR3: CSARDSGLAGRLNF
DNA: TGCAGTGCTAGAGACTCGGGACTAGCGGGCCGCTTGAATTTT
size: NA
J: TRBJ2-3
D: TRBD2
V: TRBV20-1

CDR3: CASSRDSGAFF
DNA: TGTGCCAGCAGCCGGGACAGCGGAGCTTTCTTT
size: few
J: TRBJ1-1
D: TRBD1
V: TRBV7-2

CDR3: CASSDGAALEQFF
DNA: TGTGCCAGCAGTGATGGGGCAGCACTTGAGCAGTTCTTC
size: NA
J: TRBJ2-1
D: NA
V: TRBV2

CDR3: CASSQRDAPSTDTQYF
DNA: TGCGCCAGCAGCCAAAGGGATGCCCCTAGCACAGATACGCAGTATTTT
size: NA
J: TRBJ2-3
D: NA
V: TRBV5-1

CDR3: CASSIAAGTVGTYEQYF
DNA: TGTGCCAGTAGTATAGCTGCAGGCACGGTTGGGACCTACGAGCAGTACTTC
size: few
J: TRBJ2-7
D: NA
V: TRBV19

CDR3: CASSLVGGKDEQYF
DNA: TGTGCCAGCAGCTTAGTGGGGGGGAAGGACGAGCAGTACTTC
size: few
J: TRBJ2-7
D: TRBD2
V: TRBV7-2

CDR3: CASSQDWVRVRETQYF
DNA: TGTGCCAGCAGCCAAGATTGGGTCAGGGTAAGGGAGACCCAGTACTTC
size: few
J: TRBJ2-5
D: NA
V: TRBV4-2

CDR3: CASSTGQGAGELFF
DNA: TGTGCCAGCTCCACGGGACAGGGCGCCGGGGAGCTGTTTTTT
size: NA
J: TRBJ2-2
D: TRBD1
V: TRBV18

CDR3: CASSRGPETQYF
DNA: TGTGCCAGCAGCAGGGGGCCCGAGACCCAGTACTTC
size: NA
J: TRBJ2-5
D: TRBD1
V: TRBV6-2/TRBV6-3

CDR3: CASSQVSPGAVNEQFF
DNA: TGCGCCAGCAGCCAAGTATCGCCAGGGGCGGTCAATGAGCAGTTCTTC
size: NA
J: TRBJ2-1
D: NA
V: TRBV4-3

CDR3: CASSLEGTEKETQYF
DNA: TGTGCCAGCAGCTTAGAGGGGACGGAGAAAGAGACCCAGTACTTC
size: few
J: TRBJ2-5
D: NA
V: TRBV11-2

CDR3: CASSQPGQGLNTEAFF
DNA: TGTGCCAGCAGTCAACCGGGACAGGGCCTGAACACTGAAGCTTTCTTT
size: NA
J: TRBJ1-1
D: TRBD1
V: TRBV27

CDR3: CASSYSNGVRTGELFF
DNA: TGTGCCAGCAGTTACTCGAACGGGGTACGAACCGGGGAGCTGTTTTTT
size: few
J: TRBJ2-2
D: NA
V: TRBV6-5

CDR3: CASRNSGANVLTF
DNA: TGTGCCAGCAGAAATTCTGGGGCCAACGTCCTGACTTTC
size: many
J: TRBJ2-6
D: NA
V: TRBV27

CDR3: CASSFLDKRTNEQFF
DNA: TGCGCCAGCAGCTTCTTGGACAAGCGGACCAATGAGCAGTTCTTC
size: few
J: TRBJ2-1
D: NA
V: TRBV5-1

CDR3: CASTRQGVGDYGYTF
DNA: TGTGCCAGCACCCGACAGGGTGTCGGGGACTATGGCTACACCTTC
size: few
J: TRBJ1-2
D: TRBD1
V: TRBV12-3/TRBV12-4